These 19 T cell receptor beta chains were sequenced from one sample in a study of identifying expanded T cells in peripheral blood. Assay: immunoSEQ multiplex PCR; the TCRdb copy retains only in-frame clones and omits some. Here the sample spans about 91,000 clones, more than 70% being singletons. The specimen sequenced was blood. These TCRs come from a person between 18 and 75 years old in good health.

The chain couples TRBV7-9 to TRBJ2-7, with D tentatively TRBD1 (5 bases). Trimming removed 1 base from V and 7 bases from J, with 11 bases in between. Per the germline V gene, CDR1 is SEHNR and CDR2 is FQNEAQ (reference sequence). The CDR3 sequence is 13 residues long. The CDR3 loop is CASSLEGFREQYF. The CDR3 bases are TGTGCCAGCAGCTTAGAGGGGTTTCGGGAGCAGTACTTC.

The V gene is TRBV5-4, the J gene TRBJ2-1; the match to TRBD2 covers 10 bases. The germline V gene has CDR1 SGHNT and CDR2 YYREEE (reference sequence). V lost 0 bases to trimming and J lost 4 bases; unmatched junction nucleotides: 1. The CDR3 extends over 15 amino acids. CDR3 loop: CASSLGTSGYNEQFF. CDR3 nucleotides: TGTGCCAGCAGCTTGGGGACTAGCGGATACAATGAGCAGTTCTTC.

This clone was observed a handful of times. The chain links TRBV14 to TRBJ1-1, with D unclear. Germline CDR1 is SGHDN and CDR2 is FVKESK. This CDR3 is built from 13 residues. The V and J ends lost 5 bases and 2 bases respectively, with 9 bases between them. The CDR3 nucleotides are TGTGCCAGCAGCGTTAACGTCAACACTGAAGCTTTCTTT. This sequence encodes CASSVNVNTEAFF.

This chain uses TRBV28 with TRBJ2-7; 10 bases match TRBD2. With V trimmed by 6 bases and J by 2 bases, 4 bases remained unmatched. Germline CDR1 is MDHEN and CDR2 is SYDVKM. This CDR3 comprises 14 residues. In DNA, the CDR3 is TGTGCCAGCAGGAGACTAGCGGGTACCTACGAGCAGTACTTC. Its translation is CASRRLAGTYEQYF. Full variable domain (remainder filled in from reference TRBV28 and TRBJ2-7): DVKVTQSSRYLVKRTGEKVFLECVQDMDHENMFWYRQDPGLGLRLIYFSYDVKMKEKGDIPEGYSVSREKKERFSLILESASTNQTSMYLCASRRLAGTYEQYFGPGTRLTVT.

The V and J genes are TRBV28 and TRBJ2-1; 9 positions match TRBD2. The CDR3 has 19 amino acids. With V trimmed by 1 base and J by 8 bases, 18 bases remained unmatched. CDR1 MDHEN and CDR2 SYDVKM come from the germline V gene. The CDR3 here is CASSLFWTSDTIHVDEQFF. Here the CDR3 DNA reads TGTGCCAGCAGTTTATTTTGGACTAGCGACACCATACACGTTGATGAGCAGTTCTTC.

V is TRBV27 and J is TRBJ2-1; maybe TRBD1 (5 bases). CDR3 length: 16 residues. V lost 5 bases and J 3 bases, leaving 17 bases between the germline ends. Germline lookup yields CDR1 MNHEY and CDR2 SMNVEV (reference sequence). CDR3: CASSPLRGRNYNEQFF. CDR3 DNA: TGTGCCAGCAGTCCCTTAAGGGGCAGAAACTACAATGAGCAGTTCTTC.

The rearrangement uses TRBV5-1 and TRBJ2-3; 7 bases map to TRBD1. Germline values: CDR1 SGHRS, CDR2 YFSETQ. The length of the CDR3 is 14 residues. V dropped 4 bases and J dropped 1; count of bases not matched to a gene: 3. CDR3 in amino acids: CASSQGQGTDTQYF. CDR3 coding DNA: TGCGCCAGCAGCCAAGGACAGGGCACAGATACGCAGTATTTT.

V usage is TRBV27 and J usage is TRBJ1-5; 11 nucleotides match TRBD1. Looked up from germline, CDR1 is MNHEY and CDR2 is SMNVEV (reference sequence). CDR3 length: 14 amino acids. V lost 7 bases and J lost 7; bases outside the gene matches: 6. CDR3 nucleotides: TGTGCCAGCACCTCGGGACAGGGGGGACAGCCCCAGCATTTT. It encodes CASTSGQGGQPQHF.

On this clone itself: The same CDR3 arises from other DNA sequences in this sample as well. This chain uses TRBV5-1 with TRBJ2-5; 8 bases align to TRBD2. Germline V CDR1 and CDR2: SGHRS, YFSETQ. The CDR3 is 14 residues long. J was trimmed by 2 bases and V by 0 bases; bases with no gene match: 0. CDR3 in amino acids: CASSLAGGQETQYF. CDR3 DNA: TGCGCCAGCAGCTTGGCGGGGGGGCAAGAGACCCAGTACTTC.

This chain joins TRBV5-6 and TRBJ1-6; maybe TRBD1 (6 bases). The CDR3 spans 16 residues. CDR1 is SGHDT and CDR2 is YYEEEE in the germline V gene. The V end lost 0 bases, the J end lost 2 bases, and 9 bases lay between the germline ends. In DNA, the CDR3 is TGTGCCAGCAGCTTGGAGTGGGGGCCCTATAATTCACCCCTCCACTTT. Translating it yields CASSLEWGPYNSPLHF.

This chain uses TRBV29-1 with TRBJ1-2, with D perhaps TRBD1 (5 bases). The CDR3 length is 15 residues. V gave up 6 bases and J gave up 4 bases, with 21 bases separating them. Germline loops: CDR1 SQVTM, CDR2 ANQGSEA. CDR3 in DNA: TGCAGCGTGCAGACAGATGACCGAGTCAGCTATGGCTACACCTTC. Protein: CSVQTDDRVSYGYTF.

The V call is TRBV7-9, the J call TRBJ2-1; TRBD2 aligns across 8 bases. The V and J ends lost 0 bases and 5 bases, in that order; junction bases with no gene match: 9. The CDR3 contains 17 residues. Germline lookup yields CDR1 SEHNR and CDR2 FQNEAQ (reference sequence). As DNA, the CDR3 is TGTGCCAGCAGCTTAGCGCTCGGCGGGGGGAGAAACAATGAGCAGTTCTTC. It codes for CASSLALGGGRNNEQFF.

V is TRBV16 and J is TRBJ2-7, with unresolved D. V dropped 1 base and J dropped 4 bases, with 8 bases sitting between them. The CDR3 consists of 13 residues. Germline V gene sequence: CDR1 KGHSY, CDR2 FQNENV. The CDR3 here is CASSQFEAYEQYF. The DNA of the CDR3 is TGTGCCAGCAGCCAATTTGAGGCGTACGAGCAGTACTTC.

This clone came up a few times. The V call is TRBV5-6, the J call TRBJ2-7; D not certain. CDR1 and CDR2 from the germline V gene are SGHDT and YYEEEE. The CDR3 totals 13 residues. V was trimmed by 2 bases and J by 1 base, leaving 7 bases between them. For the CDR3, the DNA is TGTGCCAGCAGCTTTACACTTTCCTACGAGCAGTACTTC. It codes for CASSFTLSYEQYF.

The chain uses TRBV6-6 and TRBJ1-2; D is unclear. Germline V gene lookup returns CDR1 MNHNY and CDR2 SVGAGI (reference sequence). Trimming shortened V by 2 bases and J by 0 bases, and 4 bases separated the two germline ends. CDR3 length: 13 residues. CDR3 sequence reads: CASSYDPNYGYTF. The DNA for the CDR3 is TGTGCCAGCAGTTACGACCCTAACTATGGCTACACCTTC.

The chain joins TRBV4-1 to TRBJ1-5; 9 nucleotides match TRBD1. J gave up 1 base and V 2 bases, and 9 bases lay outside the gene matches. Per the germline V gene, CDR1 is MGHRA and CDR2 is YSYEKL. The CDR3 covers 18 residues. The CDR3 is CASSQLGQGRGSNQPQHF. The DNA of the CDR3 is TGCGCCAGCAGCCAATTAGGACAGGGGAGGGGAAGCAATCAGCCCCAGCATTTT.

This clone was seen a handful of times. This chain uses TRBV5-1 with TRBJ2-1; no clear D gene. Trimming stripped 1 base from V and 2 bases from J, with 10 bases between. This CDR3 contains 15 residues. The germline CDR1 and CDR2 sequences are SGHRS and YFSETQ. CDR3: CASSLYPGPYNEQFF. CDR3 DNA: TGCGCCAGCAGCTTGTATCCCGGGCCCTACAATGAGCAGTTCTTC.

This chain links TRBV2 with TRBJ1-2; no definite D call. V gave up 2 bases and J gave up 6 bases, with 7 bases separating them. Germline CDR1 reads SNHLY; CDR2 reads FYNNEI. The CDR3 runs to 12 residues. The CDR3 coding sequence is TGTGCCAGCAGTGAAACTTCTGATGGCTACACCTTC. Translation: CASSETSDGYTF.

The V and J genes are TRBV29-1 and TRBJ1-5, with D possibly being TRBD1 (6 bases). Germline assignment: CDR1 SQVTM and CDR2 ANQGSEA. The CDR3 contains 13 residues. Trimming cost V 5 bases and J 7 bases, with 15 bases left between them. The CDR3, as DNA: TGCAGCGTTTCAAACGGGGGCGGGCAGCCCCAGCATTTT. Its protein product is CSVSNGGGQPQHF. Filled out from reference TRBV29-1 and TRBJ1-5, the complete variable domain reads SAVISQKPSRDICQRGTSLTIQCQVDSQVTMMFWYRQQPGQSLTLIATANQGSEATYESGFVIDKFPISRPNLTFSTLTVSNMSPEDSSIYLCSVSNGGGQPQHFGDGTRLSIL.